A selection of T cell receptor beta chains follows, all from one sample in a study of cytomegalovirus exposure and HLA in healthy donors. This table comes from immunoSEQ multiplex PCR, and its TCRdb copy is limited to in-frame clones, with some not included. The sample yields some 91,000 clones, 78% seen once. The sequenced sample was PBMCs. The source is a woman aged 55-70 years in good health and CMV-seronegative. Both conserved end residues are part of each CDR3. A D gene is named only where the DNA matches it firmly. Clone size is not always given. Where it is, it says once, few, many or a class for expanded clones.

>TRBD1|TRBV25-1|NA|TRBJ1-1
CASWGQGALTEAFF
TGTGCCAGCTGGGGACAGGGGGCTTTAACTGAAGCTTTCTTT
>TRBD2|TRBV28|NA|TRBJ2-1
CASSEFRRTSGKLYNEQFF
TGTGCCAGCAGCGAATTCCGTAGGACTAGCGGGAAGCTATACAATGAGCAGTTCTTC
>TRBD1|TRBV7-9|NA|TRBJ1-1
CASSFDRGGTEAFF
TGTGCCAGCAGCTTTGACAGGGGAGGTACTGAAGCTTTCTTT
>TRBD1|TRBV2|NA|TRBJ2-7
CASSDQGTAYEQYF
TGTGCCAGCAGTGATCAGGGGACAGCCTACGAGCAGTACTTC
>NA|TRBV10-1|NA|TRBJ2-7
CASSESGDPRGEQYF
TGCGCCAGCAGTGAGTCGGGAGACCCCCGCGGTGAGCAGTACTTC
>TRBD1|TRBV4-3|NA|TRBJ1-2
CASSQEQGAASSYTF
TGCGCCAGCAGCCAAGAACAGGGGGCGGCATCTAGCTACACCTTC
>NA|TRBV6-1|NA|TRBJ2-7
CASSEDDSFYEQYF
TGTGCCAGCAGTGAAGATGACAGCTTCTACGAGCAGTACTTC
>TRBD2|TRBV7-9|NA|TRBJ2-7
CASSLELWTSGYEQYF
TGTGCCAGCAGCTTAGAGCTCTGGACTAGCGGCTACGAGCAGTACTTC
>TRBD1|TRBV9|NA|TRBJ1-2
CASSEGQAGGYTF
TGTGCCAGCAGCGAGGGACAGGCGGGGGGCTACACCTTC
>TRBD1|TRBV6-1|few|TRBJ1-4
CASGPATGGYEKLFF
TGTGCCAGCGGACCAGCGACAGGGGGCTATGAAAAACTGTTTTTT
>NA|TRBV5-6|NA|TRBJ2-7
CASSLFPAGYEQYF
TGTGCCAGCAGCTTGTTTCCAGCGGGCTACGAGCAGTACTTC
>TRBD2|TRBV19|NA|TRBJ2-5
CASSRTSGGHQETQYF
TGTGCCAGTAGTAGGACTAGCGGGGGACACCAAGAGACCCAGTACTTC
>NA|TRBV2|NA|TRBJ2-5
CASSALAGETQYF
TGTGCCAGCAGTGCACTAGCAGGCGAGACCCAGTACTTC
>TRBD1|TRBV4-3|NA|TRBJ2-2
CASSQGTGITTGELFF
TGCGCCAGCAGCCAAGGGACAGGGATAACTACCGGGGAGCTGTTTTTT
>TRBD2|TRBV5-4|once|TRBJ2-1
CASSTGTSWDEQFF
TGTGCCAGCAGCACGGGGACTAGCTGGGATGAGCAGTTCTTC
>NA|TRBV25-1|NA|TRBJ1-6
CASSEFQGRNSPLHF
TGTGCCAGCAGTGAATTTCAGGGGCGGAATTCACCCCTCCACTTT
>NA|TRBV19|few|TRBJ1-5
CASSLITGGSNQPQHF
TGTGCCAGTAGCCTTATAACGGGGGGTAGCAATCAGCCCCAGCATTTT
>TRBD1|TRBV7-9|few|TRBJ2-7
CASSLAPGTGSYEQYF
TGTGCCAGCAGCTTAGCGCCGGGGACAGGGTCCTACGAGCAGTACTTC
>TRBD1|TRBV7-2|NA|TRBJ2-3
CASSYRGRGTDTQYF
TGTGCCAGCAGTTACAGGGGGCGAGGTACAGATACGCAGTATTTT
>TRBD2|TRBV5-6|NA|TRBJ2-3
CASSSLAGEQYF
TGTGCCAGCAGCTCCCTAGCGGGGGAGCAGTATTTT
>TRBD2|TRBV2|NA|TRBJ2-6
CASSERGLAGAGANVLTF
TGTGCCAGCAGTGAACGGGGGCTAGCGGGGGCTGGGGCCAACGTCCTGACTTTC
>NA|TRBV11-3|NA|TRBJ1-2
CASTLPYGYTF
TGTGCCAGTACTCTTCCTTATGGCTACACCTTC
>NA|TRBV7-8|NA|TRBJ2-1
CASSLDSLLEESSYNEQFF
TGTGCCAGCAGCTTAGATTCTTTATTGGAGGAGAGCTCCTACAATGAGCAGTTCTTC
>NA|TRBV7-2|NA|TRBJ1-1
CASSLARQVMNTEAFF
TGTGCCAGCAGCTTAGCCCGACAGGTTATGAACACTGAAGCTTTCTTT
>NA|TRBV6-4|few|TRBJ1-4
CASEGVATNEKLFF
TGTGCCAGCGAGGGGGTTGCAACTAATGAAAAACTGTTTTTT
>NA|TRBV9|NA|TRBJ2-3
CASSRLASTDTQYF
TGTGCCAGCAGTCGACTTGCTAGCACAGATACGCAGTATTTT
>TRBD1|TRBV10-3|few|TRBJ1-1
CAIAHPSQGSGTEAFF
TGTGCCATCGCCCACCCTTCACAGGGGTCCGGTACTGAAGCTTTCTTT
>TRBD2|TRBV25-1|NA|TRBJ2-1
CASSETSGPREQFF
TGTGCCAGCAGTGAGACTAGCGGCCCCAGAGAGCAGTTCTTC
>TRBD1|TRBV6-6|NA|TRBJ2-5
CASRLPGQQEAQYF
TGTGCCAGCAGACTACCGGGACAGCAAGAGGCCCAGTACTTC
>NA|TRBV29-1|few|TRBJ1-1
CSVGGVNTEAFF
TGCAGCGTTGGAGGAGTGAACACTGAAGCTTTCTTT
>NA|TRBV30|once|TRBJ1-1
CAWSPQGTEAFF
TGTGCCTGGAGCCCTCAGGGGACTGAAGCTTTCTTT
>NA|TRBV13|NA|TRBJ1-1
CASSLGGRGNTEAFF
TGTGCCAGCAGCTTAGGGGGGCGGGGGAACACTGAAGCTTTCTTT
>NA|TRBV11-2|NA|TRBJ2-7
CASSAGLIYEQYF
TGTGCCAGCAGCGCCGGACTCATCTACGAGCAGTACTTC
>TRBD2|TRBV7-9|NA|TRBJ2-5
CASSPLLGLAGLETQYF
TGTGCCAGCAGCCCACTTCTGGGACTAGCGGGGTTGGAGACCCAGTACTTC
>TRBD1|TRBV4-3|NA|TRBJ2-7
CASSRRTGGIEGYEQYF
TGCGCCAGCAGCCGAAGGACAGGGGGCATCGAAGGCTACGAGCAGTACTTC
>NA|TRBV6-5|NA|TRBJ2-2
CASSYSRGSGTGELFF
TGTGCCAGCAGTTACTCGAGGGGGAGTGGGACCGGGGAGCTGTTTTTT
>NA|TRBV30|few|TRBJ1-4
CAWSTPTGGGEKLFF
TGTGCCTGGTCGACCCCGACCGGGGGAGGTGAAAAACTGTTTTTT
>TRBD2|TRBV19|NA|TRBJ2-1
CACEGRGPWKGSYNEQFF
TGTGCCTGCGAAGGGAGGGGTCCCTGGAAGGGCTCCTACAATGAGCAGTTCTTC
>NA|TRBV6-5|NA|TRBJ1-5
CATQQGSNQPQHF
TGTGCCACCCAACAGGGATCCAATCAGCCCCAGCATTTT
>NA|TRBV27|NA|TRBJ2-1
CASSFGSNEQFF
TGTGCCAGCAGTTTCGGGTCCAATGAGCAGTTCTTC
>TRBD1|TRBV5-1|NA|TRBJ1-4
CASSLQGATNEKLFF
TGCGCCAGCAGTCTACAGGGGGCAACTAATGAAAAACTGTTTTTT
>NA|TRBV18|NA|TRBJ1-2
CASSPGDGTKYGYTF
TGTGCCAGCTCACCGGGGGATGGGACAAAGTATGGCTACACCTTC
>TRBD1|TRBV25-1|NA|TRBJ1-6
CASSESAGGNSPLHF
TGTGCCAGCAGTGAATCGGCAGGGGGAAATTCACCCCTCCACTTT
>TRBD1|TRBV5-4|NA|TRBJ2-3
CASTPGQVVTDTQYF
TGTGCCAGCACCCCTGGACAGGTCGTAACAGATACGCAGTATTTT
>NA|TRBV4-1|once|TRBJ1-1
CASSQVAPNTEAFF
TGCGCCAGCAGCCAAGTGGCCCCGAACACTGAAGCTTTCTTT
>NA|TRBV4-1|NA|TRBJ1-3
CASSQVGAGNTIYF
TGCGCCAGCAGCCAAGTAGGGGCTGGAAACACCATATATTTT
>NA|TRBV28|NA|TRBJ1-2
CASSPSDRYGYTF
TGTGCCAGCAGTCCCTCCGACAGGTATGGCTACACCTTC
>NA|TRBV19|NA|TRBJ1-1
CASSISPGLTNTEAFF
TGTGCCAGTAGTATATCCCCGGGACTTACGAACACTGAAGCTTTCTTT
>TRBD1|TRBV5-1|NA|TRBJ1-1
CASRTTGVWAMNTEAFF
TGCGCCAGCAGAACTACAGGGGTTTGGGCTATGAACACTGAAGCTTTCTTT
>NA|TRBV7-9|once|TRBJ2-1
CASSRAGGFYNEQFF
TGTGCCAGCAGCCGGGCAGGCGGGTTCTACAATGAGCAGTTCTTC
>TRBD2|TRBV6-1|NA|TRBJ2-5
CASSAAGGRIQETQYF
TGTGCCAGCAGTGCGGCGGGGGGGAGAATTCAAGAGACCCAGTACTTC
>TRBD1|TRBV6-5|few|TRBJ2-7
CASTRGGQQYF
TGTGCCAGCACCCGAGGGGGCCAGCAGTACTTC